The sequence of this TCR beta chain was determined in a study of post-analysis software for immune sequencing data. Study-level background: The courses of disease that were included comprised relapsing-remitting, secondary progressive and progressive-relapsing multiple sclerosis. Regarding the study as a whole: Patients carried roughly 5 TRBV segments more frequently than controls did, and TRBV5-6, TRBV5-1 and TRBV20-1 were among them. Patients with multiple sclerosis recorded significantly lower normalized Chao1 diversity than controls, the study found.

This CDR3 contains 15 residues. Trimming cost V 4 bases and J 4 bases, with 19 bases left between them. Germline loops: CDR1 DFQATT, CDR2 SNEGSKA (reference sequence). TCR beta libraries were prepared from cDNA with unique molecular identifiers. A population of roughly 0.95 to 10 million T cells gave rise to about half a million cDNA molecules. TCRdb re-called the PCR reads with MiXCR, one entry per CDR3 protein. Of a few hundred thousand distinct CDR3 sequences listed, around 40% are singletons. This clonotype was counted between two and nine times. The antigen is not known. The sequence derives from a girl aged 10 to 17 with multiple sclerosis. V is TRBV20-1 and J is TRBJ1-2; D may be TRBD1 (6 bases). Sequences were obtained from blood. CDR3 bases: TGCAGTGCTATCGGAGGGCCAGGGGTACGCTATGGCTACACCTTC. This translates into CSAIGGPGVRYGYTF.